These T cell receptor beta chains were read from a single sample in a study of CD8 T cells in Susac syndrome. TCRdb recomputed calls from the immunoSEQ multiplex PCR reads with MiXCR, one row per CDR3 protein. Among around 300,000 distinct CDR3 sequences listed, about 89% were seen once. Sequenced sample: CD8+ T cells from PBMCs. Receptor source: a human donor with multiple sclerosis. Each CDR3 is given with its conserved first and last residue. Fields, in order: clone size, J gene, V gene, D gene, CDR3 protein, CDR3 DNA. The D gene is left open where the match is weak. Clone sizes are given selectively: once, few, many, or a class where the clone is expanded.

size: NA; J: TRBJ2-7; V: TRBV7-8; D: TRBD1; CDR3: CASSQSSGTGGTYEQYF; DNA: TGTGCCAGCAGCCAAAGTTCGGGGACAGGGGGCACCTACGAGCAGTACTTC
size: once; J: TRBJ2-3; V: TRBV25-1; D: NA; CDR3: CASSEVGSTDTQYF; DNA: TGTGCCAGCAGTGAAGTGGGCAGCACAGATACGCAGTATTTT
size: NA; J: TRBJ2-1; V: TRBV20-1; D: TRBD2; CDR3: CSARGTSGGYNEQFF; DNA: TGCAGTGCTAGAGGCACTAGCGGGGGGTACAATGAGCAGTTCTTC
size: NA; J: TRBJ2-7; V: TRBV4-1; D: NA; CDR3: CASRPSPQMAGSYKQYF; DNA: TGCGCCAGCAGGCCAAGCCCCCAGATGGCCGGTTCCTACAAGCAGTACTTC
size: NA; J: TRBJ2-1; V: TRBV4-3; D: NA; CDR3: CASSQDRGSGREQFF; DNA: TGCGCCAGCAGCCAAGACCGTGGCAGTGGTCGAGAGCAGTTCTTC
size: NA; J: TRBJ2-1; V: TRBV2; D: TRBD1; CDR3: CASLGGVSDEQFF; DNA: TGTGCCAGCTTAGGGGGCGTGAGCGATGAGCAGTTCTTC
size: NA; J: TRBJ2-2; V: TRBV20-1; D: TRBD2; CDR3: CSANPRTSGVPGELFF; DNA: TGCAGTGCCAACCCCAGGACTAGCGGGGTCCCTGGGGAGCTGTTTTTT
size: once; J: TRBJ2-1; V: TRBV27; D: NA; CDR3: CASGRGEINEQFF; DNA: TGTGCCAGCGGGAGAGGAGAGATCAATGAGCAGTTCTTC
size: NA; J: TRBJ2-2; V: TRBV19; D: TRBD2; CDR3: CASSLAGTNTGELFF; DNA: TGTGCCAGTAGCCTAGCGGGCACGAACACCGGGGAGCTGTTTTTT
size: NA; J: TRBJ1-6; V: TRBV20-1; D: NA; CDR3: CSARTRSLRVGYNSPLHF; DNA: TGCAGTGCTAGAACTCGATCGCTCCGGGTGGGGTATAATTCACCCCTCCACTTT
size: NA; J: TRBJ2-2; V: TRBV10-3; D: NA; CDR3: CAISEGQGGNTGELFF; DNA: TGTGCCATCAGTGAGGGTCAAGGGGGGAACACCGGGGAGCTGTTTTTT
size: NA; J: TRBJ2-1; V: TRBV2; D: TRBD2; CDR3: CASSGGLAGGQNEQFF; DNA: TGTGCCAGCAGTGGGGGACTAGCGGGGGGCCAGAATGAGCAGTTCTTC
size: NA; J: TRBJ1-1; V: TRBV2; D: TRBD1; CDR3: CASTPKTTGVTEAFF; DNA: TGTGCCAGCACCCCGAAGACGACAGGGGTTACTGAAGCTTTCTTT
size: NA; J: TRBJ1-3; V: TRBV4-2; D: NA; CDR3: CASSQDRFSGNTIYF; DNA: TGTGCCAGCAGCCAAGACCGGTTCTCTGGAAACACCATATATTTT
size: NA; J: TRBJ2-6; V: TRBV15; D: NA; CDR3: CATSRAWGSGANVLTF; DNA: TGTGCCACCAGCAGGGCCTGGGGCTCTGGGGCCAACGTCCTGACTTTC
size: NA; J: TRBJ1-1; V: TRBV7-9; D: NA; CDR3: CASSSQGLMGLTEAFF; DNA: TGTGCCAGCAGCTCCCAGGGATTAATGGGTCTTACTGAAGCTTTCTTT
size: NA; J: TRBJ2-2; V: TRBV6-1; D: NA; CDR3: CASIGRTPTGELFF; DNA: TGTGCCAGCATAGGACGGACTCCCACCGGGGAGCTGTTTTTT
size: NA; J: TRBJ2-3; V: TRBV23-1; D: NA; CDR3: CASSQAPGEARGTDTQYF; DNA: TGCGCCAGCAGTCAAGCGCCAGGGGAAGCTCGTGGGACAGATACGCAGTATTTT
size: NA; J: TRBJ1-1; V: TRBV7-2; D: NA; CDR3: CASSLEATVMNTEAFF; DNA: TGTGCCAGCAGCTTAGAGGCAACAGTGATGAACACTGAAGCTTTCTTT
size: NA; J: TRBJ2-1; V: TRBV9; D: NA; CDR3: CASSVGGNDEQFF; DNA: TGTGCCAGCAGCGTAGGAGGGAATGATGAGCAGTTCTTC
size: NA; J: TRBJ1-1; V: TRBV5-4; D: NA; CDR3: CASSLEGNTEAFF; DNA: TGTGCCAGCAGCTTGGAGGGGAACACTGAAGCTTTCTTT
size: NA; J: TRBJ2-1; V: TRBV6-1; D: NA; CDR3: CASSEREVNEQFF; DNA: TGTGCCAGCAGTGAAAGGGAGGTCAATGAGCAGTTCTTC
size: NA; J: TRBJ2-5; V: TRBV10-3; D: NA; CDR3: CAIRDGGQETQYF; DNA: TGTGCCATTCGGGACGGGGGACAAGAGACCCAGTACTTC
size: NA; J: TRBJ2-7; V: TRBV29-1; D: TRBD1; CDR3: CSVRDSNTYEQYF; DNA: TGCAGCGTCCGGGACAGCAATACCTACGAGCAGTACTTC
size: NA; J: TRBJ2-1; V: TRBV19; D: NA; CDR3: CASSLGPADPWGEQFF; DNA: TGTGCCAGTAGTTTGGGGCCCGCGGACCCTTGGGGCGAGCAGTTCTTC
size: NA; J: TRBJ2-1; V: TRBV5-4; D: TRBD1; CDR3: CASSWDRGYNEQFF; DNA: TGTGCCAGCAGCTGGGACAGGGGCTACAATGAGCAGTTCTTC
size: NA; J: TRBJ2-7; V: TRBV7-9; D: TRBD1; CDR3: CASSYGQGIAYEQYF; DNA: TGTGCCAGCAGCTATGGACAGGGTATCGCATACGAGCAGTACTTC
size: NA; J: TRBJ2-3; V: TRBV29-1; D: TRBD2; CDR3: CSVGVEAGRIDTQYF; DNA: TGCAGCGTTGGGGTTGAAGCGGGGCGCATAGATACGCAGTATTTT
size: NA; J: TRBJ2-1; V: TRBV27; D: TRBD2; CDR3: CASSLAGGPYEQFF; DNA: TGTGCCAGCAGTTTAGCGGGGGGGCCCTATGAGCAGTTCTTC
size: NA; J: TRBJ2-7; V: TRBV20-1; D: NA; CDR3: CSASDQADYEQYF; DNA: TGCAGTGCTAGCGATCAGGCGGACTACGAGCAGTACTTC
size: once; J: TRBJ2-5; V: TRBV6-1; D: NA; CDR3: CASTPAWRGRGETQYF; DNA: TGTGCCAGCACTCCCGCCTGGAGGGGCCGGGGGGAGACCCAGTACTTC
size: NA; J: TRBJ2-1; V: TRBV15; D: NA; CDR3: CATNDRSQLANEQFF; DNA: TGTGCCACTAACGACAGAAGTCAGCTCGCCAATGAGCAGTTCTTC
size: NA; J: TRBJ2-1; V: TRBV5-1; D: NA; CDR3: CASRVEAYNEQFF; DNA: TGCGCCAGCAGGGTCGAGGCCTACAATGAGCAGTTCTTC
size: NA; J: TRBJ2-7; V: TRBV5-1; D: TRBD1; CDR3: CANRPGQGAFYEQYF; DNA: TGCGCGAACCGGCCGGGACAGGGGGCTTTCTACGAGCAGTACTTC
size: NA; J: TRBJ2-5; V: TRBV14; D: NA; CDR3: CASSHVDSGPETQYF; DNA: TGTGCCAGCAGCCACGTCGATAGCGGCCCAGAGACCCAGTACTTC
size: NA; J: TRBJ2-3; V: TRBV7-3; D: NA; CDR3: CASSSSPGGSTDTQYF; DNA: TGTGCCAGCAGCTCCTCCCCAGGCGGGAGCACAGATACGCAGTATTTT
size: NA; J: TRBJ2-1; V: TRBV11-1; D: TRBD2; CDR3: CASSLAIFLAGLAGIYNEQFF; DNA: TGTGCCAGCAGCTTAGCGATTTTTTTGGCGGGGCTAGCGGGAATATACAATGAGCAGTTCTTC
size: NA; J: TRBJ1-2; V: TRBV3-1; D: TRBD1; CDR3: CASSQEVRGKANYGYTF; DNA: TGTGCCAGCAGCCAAGAGGTCAGGGGGAAGGCTAACTATGGCTACACCTTC
size: NA; J: TRBJ2-7; V: TRBV30; D: TRBD1; CDR3: CAWSVSRTGAYEQYF; DNA: TGTGCCTGGAGTGTATCTAGGACAGGGGCCTACGAGCAGTACTTC
size: NA; J: TRBJ2-1; V: TRBV11-2; D: TRBD2; CDR3: CASSPRLAGGPDNEQFF; DNA: TGTGCCAGCAGCCCACGACTAGCGGGGGGACCCGACAATGAGCAGTTCTTC
size: NA; J: TRBJ2-1; V: TRBV27; D: TRBD1; CDR3: CASHRTGEIGRRSEQFF; DNA: TGTGCCAGCCATCGGACAGGAGAAATCGGGCGAAGGAGTGAGCAGTTCTTC
size: NA; J: TRBJ2-1; V: TRBV20-1; D: NA; CDR3: CSAIGKQGLYNEQFF; DNA: TGCAGTGCCATAGGGAAACAGGGTTTATACAATGAGCAGTTCTTC
size: NA; J: TRBJ1-2; V: TRBV4-3; D: NA; CDR3: CASSQRTGYGYTF; DNA: TGCGCCAGCAGCCAACGGACCGGCTATGGCTACACCTTC
size: few; J: TRBJ2-7; V: TRBV27; D: NA; CDR3: CASSLAVNYEQYF; DNA: TGTGCCAGCAGTTTGGCAGTGAACTACGAGCAGTACTTC
size: NA; J: TRBJ1-2; V: TRBV29-1; D: NA; CDR3: CSVEGGGGDYGYTF; DNA: TGCAGCGTTGAAGGAGGGGGAGGGGACTATGGCTACACCTTC
size: NA; J: TRBJ1-6; V: TRBV7-2; D: NA; CDR3: CASSQNDGNYNSPLHF; DNA: TGTGCCAGCAGCCAAAACGACGGGAACTATAATTCACCCCTCCACTTT
size: NA; J: TRBJ2-1; V: TRBV9; D: NA; CDR3: CASSKGASDNEQFF; DNA: TGTGCCAGCAGCAAAGGGGCGAGCGACAATGAGCAGTTCTTC
size: NA; J: TRBJ1-1; V: TRBV29-1; D: NA; CDR3: CSVGPQGNTEAFF; DNA: TGCAGCGTTGGCCCACAGGGGAACACTGAAGCTTTCTTT
size: NA; J: TRBJ2-7; V: TRBV5-5; D: NA; CDR3: CASSLVDRPYEQYF; DNA: TGTGCCAGCAGCTTGGTCGATCGCCCCTACGAGCAGTACTTC
size: NA; J: TRBJ2-5; V: TRBV12-3/TRBV12-4; D: TRBD1; CDR3: CASSLTGTEETQYF; DNA: TGTGCCAGCAGTTTAACCGGGACAGAAGAGACCCAGTACTTC
size: NA; J: TRBJ1-1; V: TRBV19; D: NA; CDR3: CASSIAALRATEAFF; DNA: TGTGCCAGTAGTATAGCCGCACTCCGGGCCACTGAAGCTTTCTTT
size: NA; J: TRBJ1-4; V: TRBV6-1; D: NA; CDR3: CASSRRTLATNEKLFF; DNA: TGTGCCAGCAGTAGACGGACACTTGCAACTAATGAAAAACTGTTTTTT
size: NA; J: TRBJ1-1; V: TRBV14; D: TRBD1; CDR3: CASSDGPWTGGLMNTEAFF; DNA: TGTGCCAGCAGCGACGGCCCATGGACAGGGGGCCTGATGAACACTGAAGCTTTCTTT
size: NA; J: TRBJ2-3; V: TRBV28; D: NA; CDR3: CASNKVSSTDTQYF; DNA: TGTGCCAGCAATAAGGTCTCGTCCACAGATACGCAGTATTTT
size: NA; J: TRBJ2-3; V: TRBV9; D: NA; CDR3: CASSVVEPGTQYF; DNA: TGTGCCAGCAGCGTAGTGGAGCCTGGTACGCAGTATTTT